A selection of T cell receptor beta chains follows, all from one sample in a study of blood T cell repertoires in COVID-19. Here immunoSEQ multiplex PCR was the method, and the copy in TCRdb shows in-frame clones only, minus some. The sample lists approximately 330,000 clones; about nine tenths were seen once. The sample taken for sequencing was peripheral blood. The receptors derive from a man younger than 45 with COVID-19, enrolled during active disease. Both conserved end residues are part of each CDR3. A D gene is named only where the DNA matches it firmly. For some rows the clone size is stated as once, few or many, or as a class when expanded; others skip it.

CDR3 DNA: TGCAGTGCTAGTCCTGCGGGGCGCTGGCAGCCCCAGCATTTT
CDR3 protein: CSASPAGRWQPQHF
D gene: NA
clone size: NA
J gene: TRBJ1-5
V gene: TRBV20-1

CDR3 DNA: TGTGCCAGCTCACCACGGGGGACTAGCACAGATACGCAGTATTTT
CDR3 protein: CASSPRGTSTDTQYF
D gene: NA
clone size: NA
J gene: TRBJ2-3
V gene: TRBV18

CDR3 DNA: TGTGCCAGCAGCTTAGGTGGGAGGAGCGGGAGGTCCCAAGAGACCCAGTACTTC
CDR3 protein: CASSLGGRSGRSQETQYF
D gene: TRBD2
clone size: NA
J gene: TRBJ2-5
V gene: TRBV11-2

CDR3 DNA: TGTGCCAGCAGCTCGCCGGGACAGGGATACAAGCAGTTCTTC
CDR3 protein: CASSSPGQGYKQFF
D gene: TRBD1
clone size: few
J gene: TRBJ2-1
V gene: TRBV11-2

CDR3 DNA: TGTGCCAGTAGTACGGCGGGAGAGTTCCACGAGCAGTACTTC
CDR3 protein: CASSTAGEFHEQYF
D gene: TRBD2
clone size: once
J gene: TRBJ2-7
V gene: TRBV19

CDR3 DNA: TGTGCCAGCAGCTTACTCCGACAGGGGGCTTCTGAAGCTTTCTTT
CDR3 protein: CASSLLRQGASEAFF
D gene: TRBD1
clone size: NA
J gene: TRBJ1-1
V gene: TRBV7-8

CDR3 DNA: TGTGCCAGTAGTATAAAAACTAGCGGGCCTTCAAAAGCCCACGAGCAGTACTTC
CDR3 protein: CASSIKTSGPSKAHEQYF
D gene: TRBD2
clone size: NA
J gene: TRBJ2-7
V gene: TRBV19

CDR3 DNA: TGTGCCAGTAGTATCCTCAGGGGCTCTGGGGCCAACGTCCTGACTTTC
CDR3 protein: CASSILRGSGANVLTF
D gene: NA
clone size: NA
J gene: TRBJ2-6
V gene: TRBV19

CDR3 DNA: TGTGCCAGCAGCCCGACAGGGAAATCCTACGAGCAGTACTTC
CDR3 protein: CASSPTGKSYEQYF
D gene: TRBD1
clone size: NA
J gene: TRBJ2-7
V gene: TRBV3-1/TRBV3-2

CDR3 DNA: TGTGCCAGCAGTTCAGGAGGGACAGGTTACGAGCAGTACTTC
CDR3 protein: CASSSGGTGYEQYF
D gene: TRBD1
clone size: NA
J gene: TRBJ2-7
V gene: TRBV9

CDR3 DNA: TGCGCCAGCTCCCGACGTCGGGATGGACAGCCCCAGCATTTT
CDR3 protein: CASSRRRDGQPQHF
D gene: NA
clone size: NA
J gene: TRBJ1-5
V gene: TRBV4-3

CDR3 DNA: TGTGCCACCAGTGCCCTGGACAGGAACCGCCCGAACACCGGGGAGCTGTTTTTT
CDR3 protein: CATSALDRNRPNTGELFF
D gene: TRBD1
clone size: once
J gene: TRBJ2-2
V gene: TRBV24-1

CDR3 DNA: TGTGCCATCGGCCGATCGGGGGACTATGGCTACACCTTC
CDR3 protein: CAIGRSGDYGYTF
D gene: NA
clone size: NA
J gene: TRBJ1-2
V gene: TRBV10-3

CDR3 DNA: TGTGCCAGCAGCCCCCGACCGCGGGCTAGCACAGATACGCAGTATTTT
CDR3 protein: CASSPRPRASTDTQYF
D gene: NA
clone size: NA
J gene: TRBJ2-3
V gene: TRBV7-8